Described below is a single TCR beta chain sequence and its context. The record originates from a study of PD-L1 blockade in urothelial cancer. Germline-derived CDR1 and CDR2 are MDHEN and SYDVKM. The V end lost 6 bases, the J end lost 4 bases, and 13 bases lay between the germline ends. CDR3 length equals 14 residues. The assay was immunoSEQ multiplex PCR, and TCRdb's table has in-frame clones only and misses some. The data show some 25,000 clones, with roughly 83% seen just once and approximately 9.9% held by the top ten. J is TRBJ1-5 and V is TRBV28; TRBD1 is a possible D gene (5 bases). Here the sequenced sample was PBMCs, taken around atezolizumab (anti-PD-L1) treatment. This TCR came from a man in his 70s with urothelial cancer. The CDR3 sequence: CASRGPRENQPQHF. The DNA for the CDR3 is TGTGCCAGCAGGGGACCGCGGGAGAATCAGCCCCAGCATTTT.